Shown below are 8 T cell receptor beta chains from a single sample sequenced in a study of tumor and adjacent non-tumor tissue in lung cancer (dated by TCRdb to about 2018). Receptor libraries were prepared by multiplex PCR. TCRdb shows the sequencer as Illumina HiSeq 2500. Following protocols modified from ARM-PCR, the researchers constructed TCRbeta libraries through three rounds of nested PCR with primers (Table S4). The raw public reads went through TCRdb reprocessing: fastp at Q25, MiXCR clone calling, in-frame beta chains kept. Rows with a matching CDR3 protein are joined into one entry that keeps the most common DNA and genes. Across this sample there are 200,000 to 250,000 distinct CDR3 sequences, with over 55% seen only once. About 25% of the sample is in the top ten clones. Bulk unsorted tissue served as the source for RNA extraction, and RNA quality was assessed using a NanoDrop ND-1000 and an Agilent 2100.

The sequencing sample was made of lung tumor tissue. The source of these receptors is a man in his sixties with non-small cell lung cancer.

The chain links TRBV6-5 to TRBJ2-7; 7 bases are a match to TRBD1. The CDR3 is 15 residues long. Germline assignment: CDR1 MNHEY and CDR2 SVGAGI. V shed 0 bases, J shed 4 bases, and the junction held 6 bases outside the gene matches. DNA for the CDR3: TGTGCCAGCAGTTACTCTCCGACAGGGACGTACGAGCAGTACTTC. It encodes CASSYSPTGTYEQYF.

The CDR3 here is CASSQEQTGGPISYEQYF. The CDR3 nucleotides read TGCGCCAGCAGCCAAGAACAAACGGGAGGTCCAATTTCCTACGAGCAGTACTTC. This sequence joins TRBV4-3 and TRBJ2-7; 7 nucleotides match TRBD2. The germline V gene encodes CDR1 LGHNA and CDR2 YSLEER. The V gene end was trimmed by 0 bases and the J gene end by 1 base; junction bases not matched to a gene: 12. CDR3 size: 18 residues.

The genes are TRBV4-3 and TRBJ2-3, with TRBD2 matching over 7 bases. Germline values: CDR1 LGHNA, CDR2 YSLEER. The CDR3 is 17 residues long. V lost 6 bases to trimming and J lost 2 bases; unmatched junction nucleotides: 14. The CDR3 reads CASRLPTSLTSTDTQYF. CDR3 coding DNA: TGCGCCAGCAGACTCCCGACTAGCCTCACTTCCACAGATACGCAGTATTTT.

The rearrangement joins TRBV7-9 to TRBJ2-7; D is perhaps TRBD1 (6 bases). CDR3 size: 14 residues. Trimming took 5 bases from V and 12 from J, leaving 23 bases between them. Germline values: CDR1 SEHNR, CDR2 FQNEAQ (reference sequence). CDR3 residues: CASSGPGTPMRRYF. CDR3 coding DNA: TGTGCCAGCAGCGGACCCGGGACACCCATGCGGCGGTACTTC.

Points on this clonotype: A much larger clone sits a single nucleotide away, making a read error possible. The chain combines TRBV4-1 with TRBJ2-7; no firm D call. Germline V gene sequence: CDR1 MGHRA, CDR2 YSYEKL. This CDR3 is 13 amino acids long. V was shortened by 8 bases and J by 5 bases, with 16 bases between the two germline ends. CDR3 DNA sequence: TGCGCCAGCGGGCAGGTAGGGTTCCACGAGCAGTACTTC. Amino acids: CASGQVGFHEQYF.

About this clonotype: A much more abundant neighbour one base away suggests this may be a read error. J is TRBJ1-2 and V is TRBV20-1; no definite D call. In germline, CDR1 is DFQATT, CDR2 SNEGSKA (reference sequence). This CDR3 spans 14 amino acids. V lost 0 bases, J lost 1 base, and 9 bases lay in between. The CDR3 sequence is CSARDGDVNYGYTF. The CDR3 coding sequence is TGCAGTGCTAGAGACGGGGATGTTAACTATGGCTACACCTTC.

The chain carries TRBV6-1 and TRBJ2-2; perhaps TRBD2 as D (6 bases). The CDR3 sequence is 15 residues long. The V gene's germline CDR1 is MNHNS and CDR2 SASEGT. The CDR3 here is CVNSERRGYTGELFF. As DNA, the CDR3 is TGTGTCAACAGTGAACGGAGGGGCTACACCGGGGAGCTGTTTTTT.

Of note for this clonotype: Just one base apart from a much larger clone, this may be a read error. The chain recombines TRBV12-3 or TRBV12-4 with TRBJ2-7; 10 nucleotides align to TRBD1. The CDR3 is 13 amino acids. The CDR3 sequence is CANSSRTGGEQYF. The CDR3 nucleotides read TGTGCCAACAGTAGCCGGACAGGGGGCGAGCAGTACTTC.